This passage covers 19 T cell receptor beta chains from one sample sequenced in a study of T cell responses to AZD1222 COVID-19 vaccine. Assay used: immunoSEQ multiplex PCR; TCRdb lists only in-frame clones, some missing. The sample yields tens of thousands of clones, 85% to 90% seen once. This specimen consisted of peripheral blood, obtained 28 days after the second AZD1222 dose. These receptors all come from an adult who received the AZD1222 COVID-19 vaccine.

This rearrangement joins TRBV3-1 (or the pseudogene TRBV3-2) to TRBJ2-4, with D unresolved. With 2 bases removed from V and 9 bases from J, the gap between germline ends came to 11 bases. The CDR3 spans 13 residues. Looked up from germline, CDR1 is LGHDT and CDR2 is YNNKEL (reference sequence). The CDR3 spells CASSQYTGSIQYF. CDR3 sequence (DNA): TGTGCCAGCAGCCAATATACGGGTAGCATTCAGTACTTC.

Only one count was recorded for this clone. This rearrangement joins TRBV7-2 to TRBJ1-3, with D tentatively TRBD1 (5 bases). Germline loops: CDR1 SGHTA, CDR2 FQGNSA. Trimming removed 1 base at V and 1 base at J, with 8 bases between. The length of the CDR3 is 15 residues. The CDR3, as DNA: TGTGCCAGCAGCTTAGTTTCAGGGTCTGGAAACACCATATATTTT. This translates into CASSLVSGSGNTIYF.

This chain uses TRBV4-1 with TRBJ1-6; D is perhaps TRBD1 (6 bases). Trimming cost V 3 bases and J 8 bases, with 20 bases left between them. CDR3 size: 17 residues. Germline assignment: CDR1 MGHRA and CDR2 YSYEKL. The CDR3 coding sequence is TGCGCCAGCAGCCAGGGGGGGGCTCGAACCTCTTATTCACCCCTCCACTTT. It is translated as CASSQGGARTSYSPLHF.

J is TRBJ1-4 and V is TRBV19, with 8 bases that match TRBD1. Germline CDR1 and CDR2: LNHDA and SQIVND (reference sequence). V gave up 6 bases and J gave up 7 bases; unmatched junction bases: 4. This CDR3 comprises 13 residues. DNA for the CDR3: TGTGCCAGTAGCGACAGGGGAGGTGAAAAACTGTTTTTT. Protein sequence: CASSDRGGEKLFF.

The J gene is TRBJ2-3, the V gene TRBV29-1; D ambiguous. Germline V gene sequence: CDR1 SQVTM, CDR2 ANQGSEA. The ends were cut back, 6 bases at V and 0 bases at J, with 7 bases in the middle. The CDR3 is made up of 12 amino acids. Written as DNA, the CDR3 is TGCAGCGTCCCCTGGAGCACAGATACGCAGTATTTT. Protein: CSVPWSTDTQYF.

This clone was counted a few times. The DNA of the CDR3 is TGTGCCAGCAGTGAAGTCGGATACGAGCAGTACTTC. Encoded protein: CASSEVGYEQYF. The V and J genes are TRBV6-1 and TRBJ2-7; D unclear. V dropped 1 base and J dropped 4 bases, with 5 bases sitting between them. Germline V gene lookup returns CDR1 MNHNS and CDR2 SASEGT. This CDR3 comprises 12 residues.

This clone was recorded once. The chain combines TRBV2 with TRBJ1-4; 9 nucleotides line up with TRBD1. Germline trimming cut 6 bases from V and 7 bases from J; bases unmatched to any gene: 9. The germline V gene has CDR1 SNHLY and CDR2 FYNNEI. CDR3 length equals 15 residues. Written as DNA, the CDR3 is TGTGCCAGCAGGGCACAGGGGGCGAGCCGTGAAAAACTGTTTTTT. This gives the protein CASRAQGASREKLFF.

This chain uses TRBV18 with TRBJ1-6; D unresolved. From germline, CDR1 is KGHSH and CDR2 LQKENI. Trimming left V 6 bases short and J 6 bases short, with 18 bases between. This CDR3 region has 16 residues. CDR3 loop: CASSQDLTGGNSPLHF. Here the CDR3 DNA reads TGTGCCAGCTCTCAAGATCTTACCGGAGGTAATTCACCCCTCCACTTT.

The chain's CDR3 is CASSPGTRAGNTIYF. CDR3 nucleotides: TGTGCCAGCTCACCGGGGACCCGGGCTGGAAACACCATATATTTT. The rearrangement uses TRBV18 and TRBJ1-3; D is possibly TRBD1 (5 bases). With 3 bases removed from V and 2 bases from J, the gap between germline ends came to 11 bases. Germline V CDR1 and CDR2: KGHSH, LQKENI. The CDR3 consists of 15 residues.

The J gene is TRBJ1-1, the V gene TRBV2; 7 bases match TRBD1. This CDR3 is 13 amino acids long. Germline V gives CDR1 SNHLY, CDR2 FYNNEI. V shed 8 bases and J 4 bases; nucleotides not matched to a gene: 7. The CDR3 loop reads CASEGQLGTEAFF. The DNA for the CDR3 is TGTGCCAGCGAGGGACAGTTGGGCACTGAAGCTTTCTTT.

This rearrangement joins TRBV18 to TRBJ2-7; D gene uncertain. The CDR3 is 13 residues long. CDR1 is KGHSH and CDR2 is LQKENI in the germline V gene. Trimming removed 3 bases at V and 2 bases at J, with 8 bases between. CDR3 residues: CASSPLGTYEQYF. Here the CDR3 DNA reads TGTGCCAGCTCACCTTTGGGGACCTACGAGCAGTACTTC.

V gene TRBV6-1 combines with J gene TRBJ1-1, with D possibly being TRBD1 (6 bases). CDR3 length equals 14 residues. Between the trimmed V and J ends, which lost 3 bases and 3 bases, there was a span of 11 bases. Germline V CDR1 and CDR2: MNHNS, SASEGT. CDR3: CASSDGQSHTEAFF. CDR3 nucleotides: TGTGCCAGCAGTGACGGACAGTCCCACACTGAAGCTTTCTTT.

V is TRBV2 and J is TRBJ1-6; D might be TRBD1 (5 bases). The CDR3 sequence is 14 residues long. The V end was cut by 2 bases, the J end by 8 bases, with 10 bases between. Germline CDR1 SNHLY, CDR2 FYNNEI. Written as DNA, the CDR3 is TGTGCCAGCAGTGAACGCATGGGACATTCACCCCTCCACTTT. Translated, it gives CASSERMGHSPLHF.

The genes are TRBV7-9 and TRBJ1-2; D gene uncertain. The V end lost 0 bases, the J end lost 3 bases, and 8 bases lay between the germline ends. CDR3 length equals 14 residues. Germline-derived CDR1 and CDR2 are SEHNR and FQNEAQ (reference sequence). CDR3 residues: CASSLAPGDYGYTF. CDR3 DNA sequence: TGTGCCAGCAGCTTAGCTCCAGGCGACTATGGCTACACCTTC.

V gene TRBV2 combines with J gene TRBJ2-5; tentative D call: TRBD1 (6 bases). Per germline, CDR1 SNHLY and CDR2 FYNNEI. V shed 9 bases and J shed 5 bases, with 19 bases lying between them. The CDR3 spans 14 residues. The CDR3 DNA follows: TGTGCCAGTCATGATTCGGGACACAAGGAGACCCAGTACTTC. It translates to CASHDSGHKETQYF.

The chain uses TRBV7-2 and TRBJ1-2; 10 bases are a match to TRBD1. CDR3 length equals 16 residues. Germline V gene data show CDR1 as SGHTA and CDR2 as FQGNSA. V shed 5 bases, J shed 2 bases, and the junction held 8 bases outside the gene matches. The CDR3 bases are TGTGCCAGCAGCCTCTCCGGGACAGGGGAAAACTATGGCTACACCTTC. It translates to CASSLSGTGENYGYTF.

The V call is TRBV5-1, the J call TRBJ1-1, with unresolved D. This CDR3 region has 14 residues. V lost 3 bases to trimming and J lost 7 bases, with 16 bases between them. Germline lookup yields CDR1 SGHRS and CDR2 YFSETQ. The CDR3: CASSSTRARSEAFF. The DNA for the CDR3 is TGCGCCAGCAGCTCGACCCGGGCCAGGAGTGAAGCTTTCTTT.

About this clone itself: Other DNA sequences in this specimen translate into the identical CDR3. V usage is TRBV20-1 and J usage is TRBJ1-2; tentative D call: TRBD1 (5 bases). V was cut by 6 bases and J by 1 base, with 6 bases left in between. The CDR3 consists of 11 residues. From germline, CDR1 is DFQATT and CDR2 SNEGSKA (reference sequence). CDR3 nucleotide sequence: TGCAGTGCCAGGGATAACTATGGCTACACCTTC. This translates into CSARDNYGYTF.

J is TRBJ1-3 and V is TRBV6-6, with D perhaps TRBD1 (5 bases). Trimming cost V 4 bases and J 1 base, with 11 bases left between them. Per the germline V gene, CDR1 is MNHNY and CDR2 is SVGAGI (reference sequence). CDR3 length: 15 residues. The CDR3 reads CASSSPTESGNTIYF. Written as DNA, the CDR3 is TGTGCCAGCAGTTCGCCGACAGAGTCTGGAAACACCATATATTTT.